Listed below are T cell receptor beta chains from one sample, sequenced in a study of CD8 T cells in ankylosing spondylitis. From the 5' RACE reads, TCRdb called clonotypes with MiXCR, one entry per CDR3 protein. The sample holds some 220,000 distinct CDR3 sequences, 8% to 10% seen once. What was sequenced was blood, either unsorted or a sorted T cell fraction (not recorded which). The receptor source for this set is a female donor with ankylosing spondylitis or in good health (not recorded which). Both conserved end residues are part of each CDR3. The D gene is left open where the match is weak. Expanded clones get a size class; other rows say once, few or many, or leave the size out.

V: TRBV5-1; D: NA; J: TRBJ2-1; size: many; CDR3: CASSLAGQLYNEQFF; DNA: TGCGCCAGCAGCTTAGCGGGCCAACTCTACAATGAGCAGTTCTTC
V: TRBV12-3/TRBV12-4; D: NA; J: TRBJ1-2; size: many; CDR3: CASSPQNLEKDYTF; DNA: TGTGCCAGCAGTCCTCAGAACCTCGAAAAGGACTACACCTTC
V: TRBV6-5; D: TRBD2; J: TRBJ2-7; size: few; CDR3: CASSYGTSGRAYEQYF; DNA: TGTGCCAGCAGTTACGGGACTAGCGGGAGGGCCTACGAGCAGTACTTC
V: TRBV2; D: NA; J: TRBJ2-2; size: NA; CDR3: CASSERVMNTGELFF; DNA: TGTGCCAGCAGTGAGCGGGTTATGAACACCGGGGAGCTGTTTTTT
V: TRBV20-1; D: TRBD1; J: TRBJ2-5; size: NA; CDR3: CCARDEKGADWETQYF; DNA: TGCTGTGCTAGAGATGAGAAGGGGGCCGACTGGGAGACCCAGTACTTC
V: TRBV20-1; D: TRBD2; J: TRBJ2-1; size: many; CDR3: CSATRLAGVEQFF; DNA: TGCAGTGCTACGAGACTAGCGGGAGTTGAGCAGTTCTTC
V: TRBV10-2; D: NA; J: TRBJ2-7; size: NA; CDR3: CASSPSGDSYEQYF; DNA: TGCGCCAGCAGTCCGTCCGGGGACTCCTACGAGCAGTACTTC
V: TRBV4-3; D: TRBD2; J: TRBJ2-3; size: many; CDR3: CASSQDGTSGGDTQYF; DNA: TGCGCCAGCAGCCAAGATGGGACTAGCGGGGGAGATACGCAGTATTTT
V: TRBV5-1; D: NA; J: TRBJ2-2; size: many; CDR3: CASSLRLNTGELFF; DNA: TGCGCCAGCAGCTTGAGACTTAACACCGGGGAGCTGTTTTTT
V: TRBV6-2/TRBV6-3; D: NA; J: TRBJ1-1; size: many; CDR3: CASRGSQVAEAFF; DNA: TGTGCCAGCAGGGGCAGTCAAGTTGCTGAAGCTTTCTTT
V: TRBV6-2/TRBV6-3; D: NA; J: TRBJ1-5; size: many; CDR3: CASADRFNQPQHF; DNA: TGTGCCAGCGCAGACAGGTTCAATCAGCCCCAGCATTTT
V: TRBV4-3; D: NA; J: TRBJ2-2; size: NA; CDR3: CASSQGRGPPGELFF; DNA: TGCGCCAGCAGCCAAGGACGCGGGCCCCCCGGGGAGCTGTTTTTT
V: TRBV5-6; D: NA; J: TRBJ2-3; size: many; CDR3: CASSLPVSTDTQYF; DNA: TGTGCCAGCAGTTTGCCCGTTAGCACAGATACGCAGTATTTT
V: TRBV10-3; D: TRBD1; J: TRBJ1-1; size: few; CDR3: CAIRRQGKETEAFF; DNA: TGTGCCATCAGAAGACAGGGAAAGGAAACTGAAGCTTTCTTT
V: TRBV12-3/TRBV12-4; D: NA; J: TRBJ1-3; size: many; CDR3: CASGGREYLSGNTIYF; DNA: TGTGCCAGCGGGGGGAGAGAATACCTCTCTGGAAACACCATATATTTT
V: TRBV2; D: NA; J: TRBJ2-1; size: many; CDR3: CASSPRSGTLGEQFF; DNA: TGTGCCAGCAGTCCCCGTAGCGGAACCCTAGGTGAGCAGTTCTTC
V: TRBV5-5; D: NA; J: TRBJ2-7; size: NA; CDR3: CASSPDPAAYEQYF; DNA: TGTGCCAGCAGCCCTGACCCGGCAGCCTACGAGCAGTACTTC